These 30 T cell receptor beta chains originate from one sample sequenced in a study of blood T cell repertoires in COVID-19. Some clones are missing from TCRdb's copy, which holds only in-frame ones; the method was immunoSEQ multiplex PCR. This repertoire shows 140,000 to 150,000 clones, around nine tenths found once; its top ten account for roughly 1.5%. The sample comprised peripheral blood. These receptors originate from a human donor in a cohort sampled during active COVID-19.

The rearrangement uses TRBV6-5 and TRBJ2-3; 9 bases map to TRBD2. This CDR3 has 14 residues. The junction had 7 bases not matched to a gene; V was cut back by 10 bases and J by 2 bases. Germline-derived CDR1 and CDR2 are MNHEY and SVGAGI. In DNA form, the CDR3 reads TGTGCCACGGCGACTAGCGGCTTCACAGATACGCAGTATTTT. Translated, it gives CATATSGFTDTQYF.

The chain links TRBV10-2 to TRBJ1-6, with 7 bases aligning to TRBD1. The CDR3 contains 14 residues. Germline V lookup: CDR1 WSHSY, CDR2 SAAADI. The junction had 7 bases not matched to a gene; V was cut back by 5 bases and J by 9 bases. CDR3 coding DNA: TGCGCCAGCAGTCTTGACAGGGCCCTTTCACCCCTCCACTTT. Translated, it gives CASSLDRALSPLHF.

This chain uses TRBV7-8 with TRBJ1-1; D not resolved. The V gene's germline CDR1 is SGHVS and CDR2 FQNEAQ. CDR3 size: 12 residues. The V and J ends lost 6 bases and 0 bases respectively, with 5 bases between them. CDR3 in amino acids: CASSIVNTEAFF. DNA for the CDR3: TGTGCCAGCAGTATTGTGAACACTGAAGCTTTCTTT.

This clone was detected once. The V and J genes are TRBV10-1 and TRBJ1-6; possible D gene TRBD1, 5 bases. The V end lost 0 bases, the J end lost 7 bases, and 7 bases lay between the germline ends. This CDR3 is 14 amino acids long. Germline CDR1 reads WNHNN; CDR2 reads SYGVQD (reference sequence). The CDR3 DNA reads TGCGCCAGCAGTGAGTCAAGACAGAATTCACCCCTCCACTTT. It encodes CASSESRQNSPLHF.

This clone was detected only once. The chain combines TRBV19 with TRBJ1-1; tentatively, D is TRBD1 (6 bases). Deletions cut 6 bases from V and 2 bases from J, with 13 bases between. The CDR3 covers 14 residues. From germline, CDR1 is LNHDA and CDR2 SQIVND (reference sequence). In DNA, the CDR3 is TGTGCCAGTAGGTTGAAGGGGACAAACACTGAAGCTTTCTTT. Translation: CASRLKGTNTEAFF. The entire variable domain, with the rest obtained from reference TRBV19 and TRBJ1-1, is as follows: DGGITQSPKYLFRKEGQNVTLSCEQNLNHDAMYWYRQDPGQGLRLIYYSQIVNDFQKGDIAEGYSVSREKKESFPLTVTSAQKNPTAFYLCASRLKGTNTEAFFGQGTRLTVV.

This clone was picked up a small number of times. V gene TRBV6-5 combines with J gene TRBJ2-7; no clear D gene. Per the germline V gene, CDR1 is MNHEY and CDR2 is SVGAGI. This CDR3 region has 13 residues. The ends were cut back, 7 bases at V and 3 bases at J, with 13 bases in the middle. The CDR3 sequence: CASTSDTNYEQYF. CDR3 bases: TGTGCCAGCACCTCAGACACGAACTACGAGCAGTACTTC.

The chain recombines TRBV7-2 with TRBJ1-6, with 7 nucleotides matching TRBD1. The junction had 7 bases not matched to a gene; V was cut back by 5 bases and J by 15 bases. CDR1 and CDR2 from the germline V gene are SGHTA and FQGNSA. This CDR3 is 12 amino acids long. CDR3: CASSTQGLGLHF. The DNA for the CDR3 is TGTGCCAGCAGCACACAGGGGCTGGGCCTCCACTTT.

The V call is TRBV6-5, the J call TRBJ2-3, with 13 bases aligning to TRBD2. This CDR3 is built from 16 residues. Germline values: CDR1 MNHEY, CDR2 SVGAGI. Losses at the gene ends were 2 bases for V and 2 bases for J; bases not matched to a gene: 1. This CDR3 reads CASSYGLAGVTDTQYF. DNA for the CDR3: TGTGCCAGCAGTTACGGACTAGCGGGGGTCACAGATACGCAGTATTTT.

This clone appeared once. The chain links TRBV9 to TRBJ2-1, with 16 bases lining up with TRBD2. Per the germline V gene, CDR1 is SGDLS and CDR2 is YYNGEE. CDR3 length equals 18 residues. V lost 4 bases and J lost 1; bases outside the gene matches: 5. In DNA, the CDR3 is TGTGCCAGCAGCATTAGGGGACTAGCGGGGGGGTCCTACAATGAGCAGTTCTTC. Its translation: CASSIRGLAGGSYNEQFF.

In regard to this clone: The junction differs from germline at one of its ends, possibly a read error. The chain employs TRBV6-2 or TRBV6-3 and TRBJ1-5; D uncertain. CDR3 length equals 13 residues. Germline assignment: CDR1 MNHEY and CDR2 SVGEGT. The CDR3 spells CASNYVGGQPQHF. The CDR3 DNA sequence: TGTGCCAGCAATTACGTTGGAGGCCAGCCCCAGCATTTT.

The chain has TRBV4-1 and TRBJ2-3; D is perhaps TRBD2 (5 bases). The germline gives CDR1 MGHRA, CDR2 YSYEKL. Trimming shortened V by 6 bases and J by 2 bases, and 18 bases separated the two germline ends. This CDR3 comprises 16 residues. The CDR3 nucleotides are TGCGCCAGCAGGGGGTCCTTTGGACTGTACACAGATACGCAGTATTTT. This encodes CASRGSFGLYTDTQYF.

Only one count was recorded for this clone. V gene TRBV6-6 combines with J gene TRBJ2-1; D is undetermined. CDR3 size: 15 residues. V lost 5 bases and J 5 bases, leaving 16 bases between the germline ends. Germline V CDR1 and CDR2: MNHNY, SVGAGI (reference sequence). Here the CDR3 reads CASSNYGRINNEQFF. The CDR3 DNA sequence: TGTGCCAGCAGTAACTATGGGCGTATCAACAATGAGCAGTTCTTC.

This clone occurred a few times. The chain links TRBV7-9 to TRBJ1-4, with D perhaps TRBD1 (6 bases). Trimming pared 5 bases from V and 0 bases from J, leaving 13 bases between. CDR1 and CDR2 from the germline V gene are SEHNR and FQNEAQ (reference sequence). The CDR3 has 16 residues. The CDR3 loop is CASSAGTLATNEKLFF. The CDR3 nucleotides are TGTGCCAGCAGCGCAGGGACACTAGCAACTAATGAAAAACTGTTTTTT.

V and J are TRBV27 and TRBJ2-1; 9 nucleotides align to TRBD1. The CDR3 loop spans 14 amino acids. V was clipped by 8 bases and J by 7 bases; unmatched bases: 9. Germline V lookup: CDR1 MNHEY, CDR2 SMNVEV (reference sequence). The CDR3 spells CASGDRDTQNEQFF. For the CDR3, the DNA is TGTGCCAGCGGGGACAGGGACACACAAAATGAGCAGTTCTTC.

This chain joins TRBV7-9 and TRBJ1-5, with 8 positions matching TRBD1. CDR3 length equals 16 residues. Trimming at V came to 5 bases and at J to 0 bases, leaving 6 bases not matched to a gene. Germline CDR1 SEHNR, CDR2 FQNEAQ (reference sequence). The CDR3 reads CASSPGGSFSNQPQHF. In DNA, the CDR3 is TGTGCCAGCAGCCCAGGGGGCTCCTTTAGCAATCAGCCCCAGCATTTT. The full variable domain, rest sourced from reference TRBV7-9 and TRBJ1-5, is DTGVSQNPRHKITKRGQNVTFRCDPISEHNRLYWYRQTLGQGPEFLTYFQNEAQLEKSRLLSDRFSAERPKGSFSTLEIQRTEQGDSAMYLCASSPGGSFSNQPQHFGDGTRLSIL.

The J gene is TRBJ1-2, the V gene TRBV12-3 or TRBV12-4; TRBD1 matches 8 bases. V shed 8 bases and J 4 bases; nucleotides not matched to a gene: 3. The CDR3 loop spans 12 amino acids. CDR3 nucleotide sequence: TGTGCCAGCGGGGACAGGTCCTATGGCTACACCTTC. Its translation is CASGDRSYGYTF.

The chain joins TRBV2 to TRBJ2-1, with TRBD2 matching 11 bases. After removal of 8 bases from V and 0 bases from J, the junction contained 6 bases not matched to a gene. The CDR3 extends over 16 amino acids. CDR1 is SNHLY, CDR2 FYNNEI, per germline. CDR3 in amino acids: CASAWTSGFSYNEQFF. The CDR3 region has the DNA TGTGCCAGCGCTTGGACTAGCGGGTTCTCCTACAATGAGCAGTTCTTC.

The chain recombines TRBV6-5 with TRBJ1-2; 7 positions agree with TRBD1. V lost 6 bases to trimming and J lost 8 bases; unmatched junction nucleotides: 9. CDR3 size: 13 residues. Germline V lookup: CDR1 MNHEY, CDR2 SVGAGI. In nucleotides, the CDR3 is TGTGCCAGCAGACGACAAGGGGGACAGGGCTACACCTTC. Amino acids: CASRRQGGQGYTF.

The chain couples TRBV6-2 or TRBV6-3 to TRBJ1-1, with TRBD1 as a possible D gene (6 bases). Trimming removed 2 bases from V and 7 bases from J, with 14 bases in between. Germline V lookup: CDR1 MNHEY, CDR2 SVGEGT. This CDR3 is built from 14 residues. The CDR3 DNA is TGTGCCAGCAGTTACACGGGCAGGGGCATTGAAGCTTTCTTT. This codes for CASSYTGRGIEAFF.

The chain links TRBV7-9 to TRBJ2-7; TRBD1 agrees at 7 bases. CDR1 and CDR2 from the germline V gene are SEHNR and FQNEAQ (reference sequence). The CDR3 loop spans 17 amino acids. Trimming removed 5 bases from V and 0 bases from J; junction bases left unmatched: 13. The chain's CDR3 is CASSIGTAQDSSYEQYF. The CDR3 nucleotides are TGTGCCAGCAGCATTGGGACAGCACAAGATAGCTCCTACGAGCAGTACTTC.

J is TRBJ1-1 and V is TRBV9, with a tentative D call TRBD1 (6 bases). V lost 2 bases and J lost 4, with 12 bases in between. The CDR3 consists of 14 residues. The germline V gene encodes CDR1 SGDLS and CDR2 YYNGEE. The CDR3 DNA sequence: TGTGCCAGCAGCGTCTCACTACAGGGCACTGAAGCTTTCTTT. This sequence encodes CASSVSLQGTEAFF.

This chain links TRBV29-1 with TRBJ1-5; D remains unclear. In germline, CDR1 is SQVTM, CDR2 ANQGSEA. The CDR3 has 12 residues. V was shortened by 6 bases and J by 7 bases, with 13 bases between the two germline ends. The CDR3 DNA reads as TGCAGCGTAGCGGGGTCTGGGCAGCCCCAGCATTTT. Its translation: CSVAGSGQPQHF.

V is TRBV27 and J is TRBJ2-3; a possible D gene is TRBD2 (5 bases). The CDR3 length is 13 residues. V was shortened by 8 bases and J by 4 bases, with 13 bases between the two germline ends. The germline gives CDR1 MNHEY, CDR2 SMNVEV (reference sequence). In DNA form, the CDR3 reads TGTGCCAGCGGGATCCGGGGAGCAGATACGCAGTATTTT. It is translated as CASGIRGADTQYF.

This clone was recorded once. The gene calls are TRBV9 and TRBJ2-5; D possibly corresponds to TRBD2 (6 bases). V lost 2 bases, J lost 7 bases, and 15 bases lay in between. Germline CDR1 and CDR2: SGDLS and YYNGEE. CDR3 length equals 14 residues. This CDR3 is CASSVGGAGGTQYF. The DNA of the CDR3 is TGTGCCAGCAGCGTGGGAGGCGCCGGGGGGACCCAGTACTTC.

V is TRBV3-1 (or the pseudogene TRBV3-2) and J is TRBJ2-5; 13 bases are a match to TRBD2. CDR1 LGHDT and CDR2 YNNKEL come from the germline V gene (reference sequence). Germline trimming cut 4 bases from V and 5 bases from J; bases unmatched to any gene: 7. The CDR3 is made up of 16 amino acids. This CDR3 reads CASSRYTSGGAETQYF. The CDR3 DNA follows: TGTGCCAGCAGCCGGTACACTAGCGGGGGGGCGGAGACCCAGTACTTC.

The gene calls are TRBV19 and TRBJ1-5; D possibly corresponds to TRBD1 (5 bases). V lost 2 bases and J 7 bases, leaving 9 bases between the germline ends. The germline V gene has CDR1 LNHDA and CDR2 SQIVND (reference sequence). The CDR3 consists of 13 residues. The CDR3 region is CASSIQGGQPQHF. CDR3 nucleotide sequence: TGTGCCAGTAGTATACAGGGAGGGCAGCCCCAGCATTTT.

The gene calls are TRBV7-6 and TRBJ2-2; D is perhaps TRBD2 (5 bases). Trimming removed 7 bases at V and 0 bases at J, with 15 bases between. The germline gives CDR1 SGHVS, CDR2 FNYEAQ. The CDR3 sequence is 16 residues long. CDR3 bases: TGTGCCAGCACCCCACGCGGGTATGCGAACACCGGGGAGCTGTTTTTT. This translates into CASTPRGYANTGELFF.

This clone was recorded a few times. This chain uses TRBV6-1 with TRBJ1-5; TRBD1 might be the D (5 bases). CDR3 size: 14 residues. Germline assignment: CDR1 MNHNS and CDR2 SASEGT. The ends were cut back, 1 base at V and 5 bases at J, with 9 bases in the middle. CDR3: CASSEEQEYQPQHF. DNA of the CDR3: TGTGCCAGCAGTGAAGAACAGGAATATCAGCCCCAGCATTTT.

The J gene is TRBJ1-1, the V gene TRBV2; D unresolved. There are 13 residues in the CDR3. Per germline, CDR1 SNHLY and CDR2 FYNNEI. V was trimmed by 5 bases and J by 7 bases, leaving 14 bases between them. CDR3 nucleotides: TGTGCCAGCAGTTCCCAACTAGACCTTGAAGCTTTCTTT. Protein product: CASSSQLDLEAFF. Full variable domain (rest looked up from reference TRBV2 and TRBJ1-1): EPEVTQTPSHQVTQMGQEVILRCVPISNHLYFYWYRQILGQKVEFLVSFYNNEISEKSEIFDDQFSVERPDGSNFTLKIRSTKLEDSAMYFCASSSQLDLEAFFGQGTRLTVV.

V usage is TRBV30 and J usage is TRBJ2-7, with D tentatively TRBD1 (6 bases). This CDR3 spans 12 amino acids. Trimming left V 6 bases short and J 5 bases short, with 14 bases between. CDR1 is GTSNPN and CDR2 is SVGIG in the germline V gene (reference sequence). CDR3 DNA: TGTGCCTGCATCTGGGGGCTCGACGAGCAGTACTTC. This encodes CACIWGLDEQYF.